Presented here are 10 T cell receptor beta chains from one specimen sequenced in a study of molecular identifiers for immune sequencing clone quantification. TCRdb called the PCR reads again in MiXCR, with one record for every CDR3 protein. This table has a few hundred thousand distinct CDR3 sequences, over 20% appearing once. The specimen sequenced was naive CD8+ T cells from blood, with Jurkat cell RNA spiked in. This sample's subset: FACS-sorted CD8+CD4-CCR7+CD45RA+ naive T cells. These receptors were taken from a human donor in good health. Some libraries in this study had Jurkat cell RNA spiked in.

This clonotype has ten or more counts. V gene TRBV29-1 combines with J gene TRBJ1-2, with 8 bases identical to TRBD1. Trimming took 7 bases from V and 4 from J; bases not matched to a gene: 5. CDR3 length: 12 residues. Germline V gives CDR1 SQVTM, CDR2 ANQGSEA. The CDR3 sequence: CSAPTGGYGYTF. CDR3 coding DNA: TGCAGCGCTCCAACAGGGGGCTATGGCTACACCTTC.

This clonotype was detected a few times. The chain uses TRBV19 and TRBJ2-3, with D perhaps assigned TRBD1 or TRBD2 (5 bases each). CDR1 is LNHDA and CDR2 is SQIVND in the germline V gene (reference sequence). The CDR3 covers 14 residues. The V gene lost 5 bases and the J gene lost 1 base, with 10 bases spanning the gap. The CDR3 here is CASSQLGGTDTQYF. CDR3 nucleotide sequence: TGTGCCAGTAGTCAACTAGGGGGCACAGATACGCAGTATTTT.

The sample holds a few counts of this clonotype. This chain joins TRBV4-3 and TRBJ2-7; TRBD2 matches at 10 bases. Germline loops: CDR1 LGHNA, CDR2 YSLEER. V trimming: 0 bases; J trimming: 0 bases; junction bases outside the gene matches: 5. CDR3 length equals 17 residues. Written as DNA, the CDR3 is TGCGCCAGCAGCCAAGATAGGATAGCGGGGGGCTCCTACGAGCAGTACTTC. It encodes CASSQDRIAGGSYEQYF.

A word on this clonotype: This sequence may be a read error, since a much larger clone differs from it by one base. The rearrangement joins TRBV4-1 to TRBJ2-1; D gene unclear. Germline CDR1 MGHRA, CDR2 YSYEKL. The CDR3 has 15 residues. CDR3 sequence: CASSQDHSSYNEQSF. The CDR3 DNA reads TGCGCCAGCAGCCAAGATCACAGCTCCTACAATGAGCAGTCCTTC.

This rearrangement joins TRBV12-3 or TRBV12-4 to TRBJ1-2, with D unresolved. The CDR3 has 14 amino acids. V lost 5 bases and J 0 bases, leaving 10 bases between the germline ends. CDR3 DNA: TGTGCCAGCAGTCCCTCCCTAGCTAACTATGGCTACACCTTC. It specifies CASSPSLANYGYTF.

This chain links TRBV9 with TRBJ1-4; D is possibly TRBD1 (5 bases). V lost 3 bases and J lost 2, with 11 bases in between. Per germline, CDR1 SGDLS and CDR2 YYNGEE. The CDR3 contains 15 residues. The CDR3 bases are TGTGCCAGCAGCGAGGGGATAGTGACTAATGAAAAACTGTTTTTT. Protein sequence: CASSEGIVTNEKLFF.

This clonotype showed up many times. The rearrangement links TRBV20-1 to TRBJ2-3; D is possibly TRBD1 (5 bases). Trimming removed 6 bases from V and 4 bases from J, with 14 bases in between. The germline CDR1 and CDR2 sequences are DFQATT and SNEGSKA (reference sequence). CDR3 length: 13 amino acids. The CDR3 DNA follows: TGCAGTGCCGCGCCCCAGACAGCAGATACGCAGTATTTT. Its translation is CSAAPQTADTQYF.

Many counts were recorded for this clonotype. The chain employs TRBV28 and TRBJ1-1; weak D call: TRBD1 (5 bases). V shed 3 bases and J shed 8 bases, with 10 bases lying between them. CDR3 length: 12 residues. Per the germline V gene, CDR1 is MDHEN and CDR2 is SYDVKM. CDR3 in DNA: TGTGCCAGCAGTTTCACGACAGACGAAGCTTTCTTT. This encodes CASSFTTDEAFF.

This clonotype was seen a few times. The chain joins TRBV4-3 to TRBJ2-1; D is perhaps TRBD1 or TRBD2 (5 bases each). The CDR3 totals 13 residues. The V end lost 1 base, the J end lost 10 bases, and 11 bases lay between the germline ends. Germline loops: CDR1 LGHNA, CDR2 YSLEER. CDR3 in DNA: TGCGCCAGCAGCCAAGGGGGTTGGGGGGAGCAGTTCTTC. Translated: CASSQGGWGEQFF.

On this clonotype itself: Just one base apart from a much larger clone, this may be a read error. The CDR3 protein is CASSSVYGNTIYF. The CDR3 coding sequence is TGTGCCAGCAGCTCAGTGTACGGAAACACCATATATTTT. This chain uses TRBV7-9 with TRBJ1-3; D ambiguous. V lost 4 bases, J lost 4 bases, and 8 bases lay in between. This CDR3 contains 13 residues. Germline V lookup: CDR1 SEHNR, CDR2 FQNEAQ (reference sequence).